This T cell receptor beta chain was sequenced during a study of response to subunit inactivated influenza vaccine. CDR3 length: 14 residues. V gave up 3 bases and J gave up 4 bases, with 12 bases separating them. Germline CDR1 reads SEHNR; CDR2 reads FQNEAQ (reference sequence). TCRdb re-analysed the RT-PCR reads in MiXCR, keeping a single row per CDR3 protein. The sample shows over 400,000 distinct CDR3 sequences, roughly 11% of them seen only once. This clonotype was picked up a small number of times. Its cognate antigen is unknown. Regarding the study as a whole: Each seasonal influenza vaccination recruits few new T cells, the authors suggested.

The rearrangement joins TRBV7-9 to TRBJ2-5; the D gene is possibly TRBD1 (6 bases). This specimen consisted of PBMCs from blood, obtained more than 35 days after vaccination. The origin of this receptor is a man in his fifties or sixties who received an inactivated influenza vaccine. CDR3 sequence: CASSLIAGAETQYF. The CDR3 DNA reads as TGTGCCAGCAGCTTGATTGCAGGGGCAGAGACCCAGTACTTC.